The text below deals with one T cell receptor (beta chain). The table came from immunoSEQ multiplex PCR; TCRdb's copy has only in-frame clones and leaves some out. The sample records 390,000 or so clones, more than 70% being singletons. Between the trimmed V and J ends, which lost 1 base and 4 bases, there was a span of 12 bases. In germline, CDR1 is SGHAT, CDR2 FQNNGV. CDR3 length equals 15 residues. This sample was included in a study of blood T cell repertoires in COVID-19. The clonotype comes from a woman younger than 45 with COVID-19, enrolled during active disease. The specimen sequenced was peripheral blood. The chain is built from TRBV11-2 and TRBJ2-3; the D gene is possibly TRBD2 (5 bases). The DNA for the CDR3 is TGTGCCAGCAGCTTAGTTTCTAGCATTCCAGATACGCAGTATTTT. Translation gives CASSLVSSIPDTQYF.